The rows below give T cell receptor beta chains drawn from one sample of a study of graft-versus-host responses after intestinal transplantation. Profiling relied on immunoSEQ multiplex PCR, and the TCRdb table lists in-frame clones only, not all of them. Here the sample spans under 80,000 clones, around 92% being singletons. The sequences come from PBMCs, collected 98 days after intestinal transplantation. These receptors were obtained from a human patient who received an intestinal transplant, so some T cells may come from the graft donor. Each CDR3 is given with its conserved first and last residue. D genes are given only for firm matches. Not every row has a clone size; where given, it reads once, few, many or a size class.

>TRBJ1-2|.|TRBV14|.
TGTGCCAGCAGCCAAGAACGCGACATTGGTGGCTACACCTTC
CASSQERDIGGYTF
>TRBJ1-1|.|TRBV5-1|.
TGCGCCAGCAGCTTGGGTTGGGAGGGTTCTGAAGCTTTCTTT
CASSLGWEGSEAFF
>TRBJ2-1|.|TRBV12-5|.
TGTGCTAGTGGTCCCCCCCGGGGGAGACACAATGAGCAGTTCTTC
CASGPPRGRHNEQFF
>TRBJ2-5|TRBD2|TRBV7-2|.
TGTGCCAGCAGCTTATACCTAGCGGGGGACCTCCAAGAGACCCAGTACTTC
CASSLYLAGDLQETQYF
>TRBJ2-7|TRBD1|TRBV19|.
TGTGCCAGTGGTACAGAAGGGGGCAACGAGCAGTACTTC
CASGTEGGNEQYF
>TRBJ1-4|.|TRBV2|.
TGTGCCAGCAGTGACATCGGGGGGCTGATTGAAAAACTGTTTTTT
CASSDIGGLIEKLFF
>TRBJ2-3|.|TRBV7-3|.
TGTGCCAGCAGCCTCGGTGGAACAGATACGCAGTATTTT
CASSLGGTDTQYF
>TRBJ2-3|.|TRBV4-1|.
TGCGCCAGCAGCCGCGGAGCCCGGGAAGCAGATACGCAGTATTTT
CASSRGAREADTQYF
>TRBJ2-3|.|TRBV5-1|.
TGCGCCAGCAGCACCGGACTACTCCAAGATACGCAGTATTTT
CASSTGLLQDTQYF
>TRBJ1-5|.|TRBV10-1|.
TGCGCCAGCAGTGAAGCCACTAGCAATCAGCCCCAGCATTTT
CASSEATSNQPQHF
>TRBJ2-3|.|TRBV5-4|.
TGTGCCAGCAGCTTGATTGGGGGCCACCTCGCAGATACGCAGTATTTT
CASSLIGGHLADTQYF
>TRBJ1-3|.|TRBV25-1|.
TGTGCCACCCACTCTGGAAACACCATATATTTT
CATHSGNTIYF
>TRBJ1-4|.|TRBV11-2|.
TGTGCCAGCAGCCCAGACGGTTCCAGTAATGAAAAACTGTTTTTT
CASSPDGSSNEKLFF
>TRBJ2-5|.|TRBV7-2|.
TGTGCCAGCAGCCAAGAAGGGGCGAGTGAGACCCAGTACTTC
CASSQEGASETQYF
>TRBJ2-6|TRBD2|TRBV7-3|.
TGTGCCAGCAGCTTAGGCCCGACTAGCGGTAGCTCTGGGGCCAACGTCCTGACTTTC
CASSLGPTSGSSGANVLTF
>TRBJ2-7|TRBD2|TRBV6-1|.
TGTGCCAGCAGCCCTCTAGCGGGAGCCCCTGACGAGCAGTACTTC
CASSPLAGAPDEQYF
>TRBJ1-2|.|TRBV4-1|.
TGCGCCAGCAGCAAATGGGACTTTAACTATGGCTACACCTTC
CASSKWDFNYGYTF
>TRBJ2-5|.|TRBV27|.
TGTGCCAGCAGCAACGGAGGGATTCAAGAGACCCAGTACTTC
CASSNGGIQETQYF
>TRBJ2-2|TRBD1|TRBV7-3|.
TGTGCCAGCAGCTCCTACGGGACAGGGAATAACACCGGGGAGCTGTTTTTT
CASSSYGTGNNTGELFF
>TRBJ2-2|.|TRBV5-1|.
TGCGCCAGCAGCTTGGGTATCGGGGAGCTGTTTTTT
CASSLGIGELFF
>TRBJ1-2|.|TRBV2|.
TGTGCCAGCAGTGACGGCAGCTTCACCTTCTATGGCTACACCTTC
CASSDGSFTFYGYTF
>TRBJ2-3|TRBD2|TRBV5-6|.
TGTGCCAGCAGCCGGACTAGCGGGAGGGAAACAGATACGCAGTATTTT
CASSRTSGRETDTQYF
>TRBJ1-1|.|TRBV10-2|.
TGCGCCAGCAGTGAGAGGGCCTGGAACACTGAAGCTTTCTTT
CASSERAWNTEAFF
>TRBJ2-5|TRBD2|TRBV2|.
TGTGCCAGCACGCCGACTAGCGGGGGGGGAGAGACCCAGTACTTC
CASTPTSGGGETQYF
>TRBJ2-5|.|TRBV4-1|.
TGCGCCAGCAGCCAATGGGCCTCCCCAGGGGGGGAGACCCAGTACTTC
CASSQWASPGGETQYF
>TRBJ2-5|TRBD2|TRBV30|.
TGTGCCTGGAGTGTCCGGCTGGGCAGCGGGGGGGCAGGGGAGACCCAGTACTTC
CAWSVRLGSGGAGETQYF
>TRBJ2-3|TRBD2|TRBV10-2|.
TGCGCCAGCAGTGTTCCCCTAGCGGGGGTCCTCACAGATACGCAGTATTTT
CASSVPLAGVLTDTQYF
>TRBJ2-2|TRBD2|TRBV9|.
TGTGCCAGCAGCGTAGGAGCTAGCGGGGATGTCGGGGAGCTGTTTTTT
CASSVGASGDVGELFF
>TRBJ2-2|.|TRBV15|.
TGTGCCACCGGAGCTCTAGTGGCGAACACCGGGGAGCTGTTTTTT
CATGALVANTGELFF
>TRBJ2-7|TRBD1|TRBV7-9|.
TGTGCCAGCGGCCTGGCACAGGGGATCGACGAGCAGTACTTC
CASGLAQGIDEQYF
>TRBJ2-1|.|TRBV18|.
TGTGCCAGCTCACCCCAGGAGGCCACCTCCTACAATGAGCAGTTCTTC
CASSPQEATSYNEQFF
>TRBJ2-2|.|TRBV30|.
TGTGCCTGGAGTGCGAACACCGGGGAGCTGTTTTTT
CAWSANTGELFF
>TRBJ2-3|TRBD1|TRBV6-1|.
TGTGCCAGCAGTGAAGTTACAGGGGGTCTGAGCGGGCTGGACGCTAGCACAGATACGCAGTATTTT
CASSEVTGGLSGLDASTDTQYF
>TRBJ2-7|.|TRBV11-2|once
TGTGCCAGCAGCGACAGCTACGAGCAGTACTTC
CASSDSYEQYF
>TRBJ2-7|.|TRBV11-2|.
TGTGCCAGCAGCTTAGGGTGGCCAGACGAGCAGTACTTC
CASSLGWPDEQYF
>TRBJ1-1|TRBD1|TRBV25-1|.
TGTGCCAGCAGTGCATCCGGGACAGGGGGCAATGAAGCTTTCTTT
CASSASGTGGNEAFF
>TRBJ1-2|.|TRBV7-6|few
TGTGCCAGCAGCTTAGCTGCGGGGTATGGCTACACCTTC
CASSLAAGYGYTF
>TRBJ2-3|.|TRBV10-1|few
TGCGCCAGCAGTGAGTCCGACCGCACAGATACGCAGTATTTT
CASSESDRTDTQYF
>TRBJ2-5|TRBD2|TRBV28|.
TGTGCCAGCAGCATGATGCTATGGACTAGCGGGAGGTGGGAGACCCAGTACTTC
CASSMMLWTSGRWETQYF
>TRBJ2-1|.|TRBV5-4|.
TGTGCCAGCAATCTAGCGACCTACAATGAGCAGTTCTTC
CASNLATYNEQFF
>TRBJ1-2|.|TRBV19|.
TGTGCCAGTAGACCCGGGTACTATGGCTACACCTTC
CASRPGYYGYTF
>TRBJ2-7|.|TRBV29-1|.
TGCAGCGTTTTTCAGCAGGGAGGCGAGCAGTACTTC
CSVFQQGGEQYF
>TRBJ2-7|.|TRBV14|.
TGTGCCAGCAGCCAAAATTTCCGGACAAGACACTACGAGCAGTACTTC
CASSQNFRTRHYEQYF
>TRBJ2-5|.|TRBV11-3|.
TGTGCCAGCAGCTTAGGTGGGGGTGGAACAGAGACCCAGTACTTC
CASSLGGGGTETQYF
>TRBJ2-5|.|TRBV30|.
TGTGCCTGGAGTATTCAAGAGACCCAGTACTTC
CAWSIQETQYF
>TRBJ1-1|.|TRBV10-3|.
TGTGCCATCAGAAGACATCCCTTCTCAGAAGCTTTCTTT
CAIRRHPFSEAFF
>TRBJ2-1|TRBD2|TRBV28|.
TGTGCCAGTTTAGCGGGAAGCTCCTACAATGAGCAGTTCTTC
CASLAGSSYNEQFF
>TRBJ1-1|.|TRBV7-2|.
TGTGCCAGCAGCCCCGTTCTTGGGAGGGGGAACACTGAAGCTTTCTTT
CASSPVLGRGNTEAFF
>TRBJ2-5|TRBD1|TRBV4-1|.
TGCGCCAGCAGCCAAGGCCCAGGGGGTGGACAAGAGACCCAGTACTTC
CASSQGPGGGQETQYF
>TRBJ1-6|TRBD1|TRBV5-6|.
TGTGCCAGCAGCTTGGGGGACAGGAATTCACCCCTCCACTTT
CASSLGDRNSPLHF